This T cell receptor (beta chain) stems from a study of cytomegalovirus exposure and HLA in healthy donors. The study ran its PCR with 60 Vbeta and 13 Jbeta primers. Clones were sequenced by immunoSEQ multiplex PCR, and TCRdb holds only the in-frame ones, with some missing. The data show about 130,000 clones, with 85% to 90% seen just once and 4.5% to 6.5% held by the top ten. In this sample, this clone turned up once. Looked up from germline, CDR1 is MDHEN and CDR2 is SYDVKM. V was clipped by 6 bases and J by 4 bases; unmatched bases: 12. This CDR3 has 17 amino acids. The source is a woman between 25 and 40 years old in good health and CMV-seronegative. Sequencing was carried out using PBMCs. The chain is built from TRBV28 and TRBJ1-1, with TRBD1 identical over 12 bases. CDR3 sequence: CASRKFWDRGRSTEAFF. The CDR3 DNA sequence: TGTGCCAGCAGAAAATTCTGGGACAGGGGGCGCAGCACTGAAGCTTTCTTT.